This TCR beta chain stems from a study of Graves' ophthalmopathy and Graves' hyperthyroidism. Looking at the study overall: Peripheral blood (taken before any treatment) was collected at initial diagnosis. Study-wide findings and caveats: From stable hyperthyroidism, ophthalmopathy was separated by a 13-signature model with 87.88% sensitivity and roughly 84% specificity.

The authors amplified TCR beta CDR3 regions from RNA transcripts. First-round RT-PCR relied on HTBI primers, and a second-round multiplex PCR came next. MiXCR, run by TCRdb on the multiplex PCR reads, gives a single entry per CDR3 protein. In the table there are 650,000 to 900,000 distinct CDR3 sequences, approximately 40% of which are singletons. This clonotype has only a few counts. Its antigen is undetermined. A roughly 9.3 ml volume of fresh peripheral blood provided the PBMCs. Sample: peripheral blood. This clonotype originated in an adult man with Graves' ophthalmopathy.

The CDR3 DNA is TGCAGTGCTAAGATCCAAGGGGGAAATGGCTACACCTTC. Amino acids: CSAKIQGGNGYTF. The gene calls are TRBV20-1 and TRBJ1-2; a weak D match, TRBD1 (6 bases). Per germline, CDR1 DFQATT and CDR2 SNEGSKA (reference sequence). The CDR3 extends over 13 amino acids. Trimming pared 4 bases from V and 6 bases from J, leaving 15 bases between.